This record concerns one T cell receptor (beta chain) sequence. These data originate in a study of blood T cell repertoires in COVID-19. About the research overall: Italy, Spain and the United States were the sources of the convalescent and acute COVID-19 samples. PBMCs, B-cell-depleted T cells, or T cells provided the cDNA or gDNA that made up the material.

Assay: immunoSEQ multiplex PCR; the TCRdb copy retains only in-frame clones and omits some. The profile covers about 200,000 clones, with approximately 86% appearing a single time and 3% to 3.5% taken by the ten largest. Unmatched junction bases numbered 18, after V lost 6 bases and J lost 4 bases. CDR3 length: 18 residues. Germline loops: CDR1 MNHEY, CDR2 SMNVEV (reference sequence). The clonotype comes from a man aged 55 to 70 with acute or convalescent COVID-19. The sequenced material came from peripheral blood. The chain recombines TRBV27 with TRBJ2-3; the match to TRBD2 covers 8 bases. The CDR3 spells CASSYGLANWPLPDTQYF. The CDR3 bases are TGTGCCAGCAGCTACGGACTAGCTAATTGGCCACTCCCAGATACGCAGTATTTT.